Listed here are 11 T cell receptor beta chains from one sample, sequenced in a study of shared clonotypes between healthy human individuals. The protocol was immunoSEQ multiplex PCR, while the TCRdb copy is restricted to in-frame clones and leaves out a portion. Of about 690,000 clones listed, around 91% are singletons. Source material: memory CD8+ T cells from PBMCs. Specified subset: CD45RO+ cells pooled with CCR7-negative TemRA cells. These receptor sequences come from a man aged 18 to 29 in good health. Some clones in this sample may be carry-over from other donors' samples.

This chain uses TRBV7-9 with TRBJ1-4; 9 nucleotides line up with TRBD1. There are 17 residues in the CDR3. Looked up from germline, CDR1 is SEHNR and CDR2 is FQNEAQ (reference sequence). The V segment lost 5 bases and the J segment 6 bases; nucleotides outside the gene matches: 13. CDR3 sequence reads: CASSQYPTDRGYEKLFF. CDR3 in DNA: TGTGCCAGCAGCCAATACCCCACCGACAGGGGGTATGAAAAACTGTTTTTT.

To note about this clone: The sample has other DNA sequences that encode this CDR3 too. CDR3 region: CASSLLGAYEQYF. In nucleotides, the CDR3 is TGTGCCAGCAGTTTACTAGGGGCCTACGAGCAGTACTTC. The V gene is TRBV27, the J gene TRBJ2-7, with a weak D call TRBD1 (5 bases). There are 13 residues in the CDR3. CDR1 and CDR2 from the germline V gene are MNHEY and SMNVEV (reference sequence). V was trimmed by 2 bases and J by 2 bases, leaving 7 bases between them.

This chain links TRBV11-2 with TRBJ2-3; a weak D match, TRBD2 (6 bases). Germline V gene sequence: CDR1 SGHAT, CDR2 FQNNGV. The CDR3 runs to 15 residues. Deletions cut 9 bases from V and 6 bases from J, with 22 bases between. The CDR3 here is CASRGGNGRWDTQYF. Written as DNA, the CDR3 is TGTGCCAGTAGAGGCGGGAATGGGAGGTGGGATACGCAGTATTTT. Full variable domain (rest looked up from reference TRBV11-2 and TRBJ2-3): EAGVAQSPRYKIIEKRQSVAFWCNPISGHATLYWYQQILGQGPKLLIQFQNNGVVDDSQLPKDRFSAERLKGVDSTLKIQPAKLEDSAVYLCASRGGNGRWDTQYFGPGTRLTVL.

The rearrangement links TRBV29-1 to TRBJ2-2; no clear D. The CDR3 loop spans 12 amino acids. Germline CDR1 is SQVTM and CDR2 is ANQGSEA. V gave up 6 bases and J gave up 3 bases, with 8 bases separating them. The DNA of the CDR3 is TGCAGCGTCGAACGGGACACCGGGGAGCTGTTTTTT. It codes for CSVERDTGELFF.

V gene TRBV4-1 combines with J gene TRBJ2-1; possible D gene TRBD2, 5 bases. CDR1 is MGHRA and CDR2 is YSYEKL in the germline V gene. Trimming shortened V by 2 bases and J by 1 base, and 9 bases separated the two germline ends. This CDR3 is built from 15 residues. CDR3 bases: TGCGCCAGCAGCCAAAACAGCGGATCCTACAATGAGCAGTTCTTC. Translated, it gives CASSQNSGSYNEQFF.

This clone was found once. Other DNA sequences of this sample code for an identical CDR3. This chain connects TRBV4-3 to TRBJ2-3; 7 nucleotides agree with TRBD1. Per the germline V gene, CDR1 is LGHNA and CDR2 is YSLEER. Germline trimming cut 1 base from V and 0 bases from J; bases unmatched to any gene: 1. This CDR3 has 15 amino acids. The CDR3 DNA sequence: TGCGCCAGCAGCCAAGGACAGGGAAGCACAGATACGCAGTATTTT. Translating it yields CASSQGQGSTDTQYF.

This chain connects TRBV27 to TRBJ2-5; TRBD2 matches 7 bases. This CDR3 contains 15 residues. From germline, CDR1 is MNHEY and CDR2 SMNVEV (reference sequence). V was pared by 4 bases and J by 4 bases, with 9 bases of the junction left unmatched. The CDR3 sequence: CASSSRWAGVETQYF. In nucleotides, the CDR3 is TGTGCCAGCAGTTCTAGGTGGGCGGGAGTAGAGACCCAGTACTTC.

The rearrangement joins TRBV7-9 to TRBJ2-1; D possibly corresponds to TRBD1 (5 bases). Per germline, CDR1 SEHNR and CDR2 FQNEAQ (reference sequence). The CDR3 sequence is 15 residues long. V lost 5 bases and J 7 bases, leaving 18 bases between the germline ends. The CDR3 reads CASSPRQGDLNEQFF. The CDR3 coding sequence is TGTGCCAGCAGCCCCCGGCAGGGTGATTTAAATGAGCAGTTCTTC.

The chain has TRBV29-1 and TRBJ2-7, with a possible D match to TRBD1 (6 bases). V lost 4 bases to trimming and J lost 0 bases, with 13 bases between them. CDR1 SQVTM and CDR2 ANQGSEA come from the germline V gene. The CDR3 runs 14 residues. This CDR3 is CSVADSSFSYEQYF. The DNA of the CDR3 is TGCAGCGTTGCGGACAGTTCTTTCTCCTACGAGCAGTACTTC.

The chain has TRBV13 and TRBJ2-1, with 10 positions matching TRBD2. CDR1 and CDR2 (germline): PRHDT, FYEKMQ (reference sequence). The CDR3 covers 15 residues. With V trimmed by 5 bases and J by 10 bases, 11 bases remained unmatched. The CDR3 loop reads CASSPTSGSQAEQFF. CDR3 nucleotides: TGTGCCAGCAGCCCGACTAGCGGGTCCCAGGCGGAGCAGTTCTTC.

DNA of the CDR3: TGTGCCAGCAGCTTAGGTGCCCAGGGACATTGGGATCAGCCCCAGCATTTT. The encoded protein is CASSLGAQGHWDQPQHF. The V call is TRBV7-8, the J call TRBJ1-5; the D gene is possibly TRBD1 (6 bases). The germline V gene encodes CDR1 SGHVS and CDR2 FQNEAQ. V lost 1 base and J 5 bases, leaving 18 bases between the germline ends. The CDR3 is made up of 17 amino acids.